The T cell receptor (beta chain) under discussion was sequenced for a study of shared clonotypes between healthy human individuals. Study results and caveats: Naive subsets typically showed greater estimated richness than memory subsets. There were few donors, and this limited the genetic and exposure-history diversity represented.

Germline V gene sequence: CDR1 SNHLY, CDR2 FYNNEI. The V gene end was trimmed by 7 bases and the J gene end by 5 bases; junction bases not matched to a gene: 6. This CDR3 spans 15 amino acids. Per the authors' pipeline: ImmunoSEQ only sent back junction sequences with no quality scores, so filtering was done differently. Method: immunoSEQ multiplex PCR; TCRdb's copy keeps in-frame clones and lacks some. D and trimming were read from the DNA, whereas the V and J calls and clone size are those reported in that table. The table records some 1 million clones, about 74% of them present only once. Of note for this clone: The antigen is not known.

Sequencing input: memory CD4+ T cells sorted from blood. Documented subset: CD45RA-negative fraction. This rearrangement joins TRBV2 to TRBJ2-1; TRBD2 matches at 12 bases. This TCR was recovered from a man between 18 and 29 years old in good health. The CDR3 DNA reads TGTGCCAGCACCCCGACTAGCGGGGGCCACAATGAGCAGTTCTTC. It codes for CASTPTSGGHNEQFF.